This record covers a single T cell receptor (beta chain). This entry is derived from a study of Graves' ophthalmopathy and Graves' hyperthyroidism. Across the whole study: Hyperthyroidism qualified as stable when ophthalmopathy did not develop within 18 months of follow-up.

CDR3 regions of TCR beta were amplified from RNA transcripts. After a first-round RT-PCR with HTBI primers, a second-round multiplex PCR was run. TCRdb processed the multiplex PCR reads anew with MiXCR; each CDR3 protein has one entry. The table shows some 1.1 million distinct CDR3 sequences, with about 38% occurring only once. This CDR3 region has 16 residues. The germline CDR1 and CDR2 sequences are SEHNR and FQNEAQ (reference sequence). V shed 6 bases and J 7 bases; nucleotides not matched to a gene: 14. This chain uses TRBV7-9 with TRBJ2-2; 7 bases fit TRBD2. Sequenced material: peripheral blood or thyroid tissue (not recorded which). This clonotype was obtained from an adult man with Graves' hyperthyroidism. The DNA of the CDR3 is TGTGCCAGCAGTTTTGGGACGAGTAGCGGGTACGGGGAGCTGTTTTTT. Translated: CASSFGTSSGYGELFF.